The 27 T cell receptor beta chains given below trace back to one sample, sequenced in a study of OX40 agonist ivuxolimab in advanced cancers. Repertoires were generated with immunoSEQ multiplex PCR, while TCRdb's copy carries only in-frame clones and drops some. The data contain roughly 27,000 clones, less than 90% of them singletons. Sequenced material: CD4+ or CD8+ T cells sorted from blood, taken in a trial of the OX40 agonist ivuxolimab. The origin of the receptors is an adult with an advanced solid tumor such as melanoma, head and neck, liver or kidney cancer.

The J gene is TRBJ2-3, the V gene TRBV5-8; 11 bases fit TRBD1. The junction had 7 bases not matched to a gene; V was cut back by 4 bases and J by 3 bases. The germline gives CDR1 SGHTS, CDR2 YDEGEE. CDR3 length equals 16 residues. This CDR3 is CASSEGTGGPTDTQYF. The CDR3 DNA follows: TGTGCCAGCAGCGAAGGGACAGGGGGGCCGACAGATACGCAGTATTTT.

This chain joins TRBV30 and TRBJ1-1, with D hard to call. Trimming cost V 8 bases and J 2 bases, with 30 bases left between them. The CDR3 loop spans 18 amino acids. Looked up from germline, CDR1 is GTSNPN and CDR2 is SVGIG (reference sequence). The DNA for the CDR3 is TGTGCCACCCGCCCTTGGGCGGGAAGATTGGTGGGAAACACTGAAGCTTTCTTT. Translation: CATRPWAGRLVGNTEAFF.

CDR3 region: CSGDLTSGQETQYF. CDR3 nucleotides: TGCAGCGGTGATTTGACTAGCGGACAAGAGACCCAGTACTTC. The rearrangement joins TRBV29-1 to TRBJ2-5, with TRBD2 matching over 9 bases. V was clipped by 7 bases and J by 2 bases; unmatched bases: 8. Germline CDR1 SQVTM, CDR2 ANQGSEA. This CDR3 comprises 14 residues.

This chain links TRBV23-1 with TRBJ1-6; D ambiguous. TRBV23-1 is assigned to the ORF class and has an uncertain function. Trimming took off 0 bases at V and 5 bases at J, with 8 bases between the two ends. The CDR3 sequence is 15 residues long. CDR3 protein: CASSQSGGNNSPLHF. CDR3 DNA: TGCGCCAGCAGTCAATCGGGCGGAAATAATTCACCCCTCCACTTT.

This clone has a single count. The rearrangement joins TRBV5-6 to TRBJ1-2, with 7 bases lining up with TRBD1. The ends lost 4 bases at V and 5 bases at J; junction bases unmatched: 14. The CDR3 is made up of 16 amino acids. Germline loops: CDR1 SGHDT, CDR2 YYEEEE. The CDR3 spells CASSAPGTVRSYGYTF. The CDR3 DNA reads TGTGCCAGCAGCGCCCCTGGGACAGTTAGGAGTTATGGCTACACCTTC.

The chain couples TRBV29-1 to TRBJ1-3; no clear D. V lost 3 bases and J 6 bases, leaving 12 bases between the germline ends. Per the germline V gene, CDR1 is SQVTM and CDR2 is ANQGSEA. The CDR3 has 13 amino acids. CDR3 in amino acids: CSVDGIRANTIYF. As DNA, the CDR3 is TGCAGCGTTGATGGAATCCGGGCAAACACCATATATTTT.

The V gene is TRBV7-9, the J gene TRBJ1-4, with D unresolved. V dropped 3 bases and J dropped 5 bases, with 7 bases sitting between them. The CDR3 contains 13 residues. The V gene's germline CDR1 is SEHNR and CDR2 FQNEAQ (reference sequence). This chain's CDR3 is CASSFGLNEKLFF. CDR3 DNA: TGTGCCAGCAGCTTTGGGTTAAATGAAAAACTGTTTTTT.

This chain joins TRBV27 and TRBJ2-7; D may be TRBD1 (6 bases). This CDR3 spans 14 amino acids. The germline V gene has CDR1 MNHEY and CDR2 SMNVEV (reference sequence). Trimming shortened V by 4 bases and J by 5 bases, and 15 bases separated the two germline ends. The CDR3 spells CASSWGPGGNEQYF. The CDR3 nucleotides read TGTGCCAGCAGTTGGGGGCCCGGCGGCAACGAGCAGTACTTC.

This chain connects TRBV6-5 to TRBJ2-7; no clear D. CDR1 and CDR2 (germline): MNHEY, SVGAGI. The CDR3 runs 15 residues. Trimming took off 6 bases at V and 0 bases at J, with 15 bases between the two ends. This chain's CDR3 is CASRTQQWSSYEQYF. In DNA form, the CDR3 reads TGTGCCAGCAGAACCCAACAGTGGAGCTCCTACGAGCAGTACTTC.

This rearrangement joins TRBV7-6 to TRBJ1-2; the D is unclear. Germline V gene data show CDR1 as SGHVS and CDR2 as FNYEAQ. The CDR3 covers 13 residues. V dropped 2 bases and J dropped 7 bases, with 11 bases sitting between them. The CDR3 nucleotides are TGTGCCAGCAGCTTAATCCTTTCCGGTGGCTACACCTTC. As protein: CASSLILSGGYTF.

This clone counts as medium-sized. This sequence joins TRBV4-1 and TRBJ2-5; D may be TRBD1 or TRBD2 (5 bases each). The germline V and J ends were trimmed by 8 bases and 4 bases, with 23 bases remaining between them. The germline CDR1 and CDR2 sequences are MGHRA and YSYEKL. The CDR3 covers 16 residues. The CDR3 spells CASSPGARGSSETQYF. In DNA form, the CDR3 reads TGCGCCAGCTCCCCTGGTGCGAGGGGCAGTTCAGAGACCCAGTACTTC.

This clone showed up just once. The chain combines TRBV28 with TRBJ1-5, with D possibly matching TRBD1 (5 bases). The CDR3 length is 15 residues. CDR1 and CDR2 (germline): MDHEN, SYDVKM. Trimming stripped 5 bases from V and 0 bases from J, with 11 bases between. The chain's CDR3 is CASSATVYSNQPQHF. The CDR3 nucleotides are TGTGCCAGCAGTGCGACAGTCTATAGCAATCAGCCCCAGCATTTT.

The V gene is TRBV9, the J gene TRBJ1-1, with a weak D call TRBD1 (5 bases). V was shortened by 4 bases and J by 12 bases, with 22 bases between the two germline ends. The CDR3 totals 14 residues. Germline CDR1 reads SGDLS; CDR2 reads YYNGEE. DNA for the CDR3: TGTGCCAGCAGCACCCACGCGGAGGGGTCAAGTCCTTTCTTT. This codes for CASSTHAEGSSPFF.

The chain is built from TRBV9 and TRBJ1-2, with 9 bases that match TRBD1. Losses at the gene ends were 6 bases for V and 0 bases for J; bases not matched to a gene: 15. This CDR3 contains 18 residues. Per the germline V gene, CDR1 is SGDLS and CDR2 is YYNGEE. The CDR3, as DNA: TGTGCCAGCACCGAAGGGGGGGACAGGGTGGGAGCTAACTATGGCTACACCTTC. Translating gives CASTEGGDRVGANYGYTF. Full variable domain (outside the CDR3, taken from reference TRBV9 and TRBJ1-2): DSGVTQTPKHLITATGQRVTLRCSPRSGDLSVYWYQQSLDQGLQFLIQYYNGEERAKGNILERFSAQQFPDLHSELNLSSLELGDSALYFCASTEGGDRVGANYGYTFGSGTRLTVV.

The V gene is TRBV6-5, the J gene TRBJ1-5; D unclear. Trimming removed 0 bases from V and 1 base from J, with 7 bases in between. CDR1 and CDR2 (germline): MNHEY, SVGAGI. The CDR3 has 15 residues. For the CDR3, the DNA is TGTGCCAGCAGTTACTCGAGGTACAGCAATCAGCCCCAGCATTTT. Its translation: CASSYSRYSNQPQHF.

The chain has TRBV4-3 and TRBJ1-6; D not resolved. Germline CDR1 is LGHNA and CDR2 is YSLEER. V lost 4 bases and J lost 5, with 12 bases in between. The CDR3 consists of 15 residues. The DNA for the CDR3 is TGCGCCAGCAGCCTCCGGGAGGGAAATAATTCACCCCTCCACTTT. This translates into CASSLREGNNSPLHF.

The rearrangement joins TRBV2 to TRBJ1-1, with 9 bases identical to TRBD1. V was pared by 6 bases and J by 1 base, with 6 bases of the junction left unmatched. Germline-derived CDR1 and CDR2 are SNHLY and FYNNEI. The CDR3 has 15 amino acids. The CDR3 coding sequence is TGTGCCAGCAGGGGGACAGGGAAGAGGAACACTGAAGCTTTCTTT. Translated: CASRGTGKRNTEAFF. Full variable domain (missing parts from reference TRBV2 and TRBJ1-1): EPEVTQTPSHQVTQMGQEVILRCVPISNHLYFYWYRQILGQKVEFLVSFYNNEISEKSEIFDDQFSVERPDGSNFTLKIRSTKLEDSAMYFCASRGTGKRNTEAFFGQGTRLTVV.

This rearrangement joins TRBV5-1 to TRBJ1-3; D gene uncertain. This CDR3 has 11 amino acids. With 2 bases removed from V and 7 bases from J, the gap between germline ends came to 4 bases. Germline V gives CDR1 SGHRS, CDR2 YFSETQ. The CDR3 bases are TGCGCCAGCAGCTTTAGGAACACCATATATTTT. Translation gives CASSFRNTIYF.

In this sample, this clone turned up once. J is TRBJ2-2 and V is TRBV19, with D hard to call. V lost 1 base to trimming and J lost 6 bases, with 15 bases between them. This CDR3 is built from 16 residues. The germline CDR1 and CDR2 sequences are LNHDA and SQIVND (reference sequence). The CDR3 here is CASSIGISFIAGELFF. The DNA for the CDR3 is TGTGCCAGTAGTATAGGGATTAGTTTTATAGCCGGGGAGCTGTTTTTT.

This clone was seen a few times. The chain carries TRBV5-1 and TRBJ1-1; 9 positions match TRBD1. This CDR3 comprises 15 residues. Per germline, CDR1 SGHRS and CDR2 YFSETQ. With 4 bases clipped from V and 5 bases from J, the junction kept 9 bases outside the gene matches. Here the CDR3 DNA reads TGCGCCAGCAGCCTAGGGACAGGGCAGCTGACTGAAGCTTTCTTT. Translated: CASSLGTGQLTEAFF.

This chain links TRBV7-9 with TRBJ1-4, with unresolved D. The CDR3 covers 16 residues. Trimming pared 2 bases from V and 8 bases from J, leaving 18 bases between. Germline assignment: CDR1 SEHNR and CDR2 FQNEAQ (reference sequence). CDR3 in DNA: TGTGCCAGCAGCTTAAGTGGAAAGGGTGAGAACGAAAAACTGTTTTTT. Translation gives CASSLSGKGENEKLFF.

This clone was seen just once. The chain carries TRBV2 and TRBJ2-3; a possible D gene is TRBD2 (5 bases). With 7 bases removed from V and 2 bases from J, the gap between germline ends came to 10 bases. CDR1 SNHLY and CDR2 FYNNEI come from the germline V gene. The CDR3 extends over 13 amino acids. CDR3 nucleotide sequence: TGTGCCAGCACCAGGAGGAACACAGATACGCAGTATTTT. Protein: CASTRRNTDTQYF.

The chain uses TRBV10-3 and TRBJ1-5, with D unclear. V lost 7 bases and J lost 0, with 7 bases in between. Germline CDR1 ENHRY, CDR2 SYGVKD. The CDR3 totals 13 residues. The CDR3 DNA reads TGTGCCATCAAGGACGATAGCAATCAGCCCCAGCATTTT. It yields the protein CAIKDDSNQPQHF.

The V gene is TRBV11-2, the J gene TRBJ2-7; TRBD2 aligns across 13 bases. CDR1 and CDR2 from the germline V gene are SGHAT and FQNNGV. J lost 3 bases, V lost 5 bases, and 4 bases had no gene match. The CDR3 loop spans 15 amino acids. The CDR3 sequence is CASSLGTSGVYEQYF. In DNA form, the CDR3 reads TGTGCCAGCAGCCTAGGGACTAGCGGGGTCTACGAGCAGTACTTC.

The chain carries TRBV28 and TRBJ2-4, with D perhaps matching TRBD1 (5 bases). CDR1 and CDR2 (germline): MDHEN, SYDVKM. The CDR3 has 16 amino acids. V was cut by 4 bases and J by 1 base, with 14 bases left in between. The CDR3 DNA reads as TGTGCCAGCAGTTCCACCCAGGGTTTGGCCAAAAACATTCAGTACTTC. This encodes CASSSTQGLAKNIQYF.

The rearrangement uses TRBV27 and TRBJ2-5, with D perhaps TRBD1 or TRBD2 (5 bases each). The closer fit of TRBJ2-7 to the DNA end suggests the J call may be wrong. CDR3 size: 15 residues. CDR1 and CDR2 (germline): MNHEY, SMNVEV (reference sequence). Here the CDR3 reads CASSGTVSPTYEQYF. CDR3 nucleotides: TGTGCCAGCAGTGGGACGGTGAGTCCAACCTACGAGCAGTACTTC.

CDR3 loop: CASSAGGNSPLHF. The CDR3 bases are TGTGCCAGCAGTGCAGGGGGGAATTCACCCCTCCACTTT. The rearrangement uses TRBV6-1 and TRBJ1-6; TRBD1 matches 7 bases. V shed 4 bases, J shed 7 bases, and the junction held 1 base outside the gene matches. Germline V gene sequence: CDR1 MNHNS, CDR2 SASEGT. The CDR3 is 13 residues long.